Presented here are 8 T cell receptor beta chains from one specimen sequenced in a study of identical twins. A single record per CDR3 protein comes from TCRdb applying MiXCR to the 5' RACE reads. The sample lists roughly 1,500,000 distinct CDR3 sequences, less than 40% occurring once. Source material: cord blood. These receptors were obtained from a newborn girl in good health.

This clonotype was counted a few times. The chain links TRBV6-2 or TRBV6-3 to TRBJ2-1, with 11 bases lining up with TRBD1. Looked up from germline, CDR1 is MNHEY and CDR2 is SVGEGT. The CDR3 covers 20 residues. V lost 6 bases and J lost 5; bases outside the gene matches: 21. In DNA form, the CDR3 reads TGTGCCAGCAGACTACCCCAACCGCCCCTAGGACAGGGGGCTAACAATGAGCAGTTCTTC. It codes for CASRLPQPPLGQGANNEQFF.

The chain combines TRBV10-3 with TRBJ2-3; D remains unclear. From germline, CDR1 is ENHRY and CDR2 SYGVKD. Trimming left V 0 bases short and J 6 bases short, with 7 bases between. This CDR3 has 13 residues. CDR3 DNA sequence: TGTGCCATCAGTGAGTCCGAGGAGGATACGCAGTATTTT. Translating gives CAISESEEDTQYF.

This clonotype was detected a few times. The chain couples TRBV5-4 to TRBJ2-3; 10 bases are a match to TRBD2. This CDR3 contains 16 residues. Germline values: CDR1 SGHNT, CDR2 YYREEE (reference sequence). V was clipped by 5 bases and J by 5 bases; unmatched bases: 11. CDR3 loop: CASRSGLAGEIDTQYF. DNA of the CDR3: TGTGCCAGCAGATCCGGGCTAGCGGGAGAGATAGATACGCAGTATTTT. Full variable domain (missing parts from reference TRBV5-4 and TRBJ2-3): ETGVTQSPTHLIKTRGQQVTLRCSSQSGHNTVSWYQQALGQGPQFIFQYYREEENGRGNFPPRFSGLQFPNYSSELNVNALELDDSALYLCASRSGLAGEIDTQYFGPGTRLTVL.

J is TRBJ2-3 and V is TRBV20-1; TRBD2 matches at 8 bases. The CDR3 totals 15 residues. Germline loops: CDR1 DFQATT, CDR2 SNEGSKA (reference sequence). The CDR3 DNA reads TGCAGCGTGATAGCGGGGACCCGTAGCACAGATACGCAGTATTTT. Translation gives CSVIAGTRSTDTQYF.

CDR3 DNA sequence: TGCAGCGTTGAATTTCGGGGGGCGTTGTCAGATACGCAGTATTTT. Amino acid sequence: CSVEFRGALSDTQYF. The J gene is TRBJ2-3, the V gene TRBV29-1; tentative D call: TRBD2 (7 bases). Per the germline V gene, CDR1 is SQVTM and CDR2 is ANQGSEA. The ends were cut back, 2 bases at V and 4 bases at J, with 16 bases in the middle. There are 15 residues in the CDR3.

The rearrangement links TRBV29-1 to TRBJ1-3; a weak D match, TRBD1 (5 bases). Germline-derived CDR1 and CDR2 are SQVTM and ANQGSEA. V lost 7 bases and J lost 7, with 20 bases in between. This CDR3 comprises 14 residues. CDR3 residues: CSAIPYGGANTIYF. CDR3 in DNA: TGCAGCGCTATACCGTACGGGGGTGCGAACACCATATATTTT.

V usage is TRBV6-6 and J usage is TRBJ1-2; maybe TRBD1 (5 bases). CDR3 length: 13 residues. V was shortened by 4 bases and J by 4 bases, with 10 bases between the two germline ends. Germline V gives CDR1 MNHNY, CDR2 SVGAGI (reference sequence). The DNA for the CDR3 is TGTGCCAGCAGTTCCTCAGGGACCTATGGCTACACCTTC. Protein product: CASSSSGTYGYTF.

The chain employs TRBV5-1 and TRBJ2-3, with TRBD2 identical over 9 bases. The CDR3 length is 17 residues. Germline lookup yields CDR1 SGHRS and CDR2 YFSETQ. V was pared by 4 bases and J by 2 bases, with 11 bases of the junction left unmatched. CDR3 sequence: CASSVGPTSGSTDTQYF. Here the CDR3 DNA reads TGCGCCAGCAGCGTGGGCCCCACTAGCGGGTCCACAGATACGCAGTATTTT.